A single sample gave rise to the 19 T cell receptor beta chains below, sequenced in a study of human T cells and chemical hapten exposure. TCRdb recomputed calls from the RACE reads with MiXCR, one row per CDR3 protein. The repertoire includes tens of thousands of distinct CDR3 sequences, around 13% of them detected once, and approximately 5% sits in the top ten. Indicated time point: patch test 3, about 24 weeks after DPC sensitization. The treatment was: therapeutic diphenylcyclopropenone sensitization with weekly scalp DPC. Sequences were derived from whole blood, sampled in connection with sensitization to the hapten diphenylcyclopropenone (DPC). These receptor sequences come from a woman aged 45-59 years with alopecia areata. Some clones in this sample may be carry-over from other donors' samples.

This chain links TRBV20-1 with TRBJ2-1, with D unclear. The V gene lost 3 bases and the J gene lost 4 bases, with 7 bases spanning the gap. Germline loops: CDR1 DFQATT, CDR2 SNEGSKA (reference sequence). The CDR3 spans 12 residues. The CDR3 loop reads CSASWPYNEQFF. CDR3 bases: TGCAGTGCTAGTTGGCCGTACAATGAGCAGTTCTTC.

The sample holds many counts of this clonotype. Here the CDR3 reads CSARDRYGTEAFF. The CDR3 bases are TGCAGTGCCAGGGACAGATACGGCACTGAAGCTTTCTTT. This chain connects TRBV20-1 to TRBJ1-1; TRBD1 matches at 7 bases. The CDR3 loop spans 13 amino acids. Germline assignment: CDR1 DFQATT and CDR2 SNEGSKA (reference sequence). With 6 bases clipped from V and 4 bases from J, the junction kept 8 bases outside the gene matches.

The V and J genes are TRBV9 and TRBJ1-1; 8 bases are a match to TRBD1. Trimming at V came to 3 bases and at J to 4 bases, leaving 2 bases not matched to a gene. This CDR3 has 13 residues. CDR1 SGDLS and CDR2 YYNGEE come from the germline V gene. CDR3 in amino acids: CASSGTGSTEAFF. In nucleotides, the CDR3 is TGTGCCAGCAGCGGGACAGGGAGCACTGAAGCTTTCTTT.

In this sample, this clonotype turned up a few times. The chain uses TRBV11-2 and TRBJ2-7, with 8 bases that match TRBD2. Germline values: CDR1 SGHAT, CDR2 FQNNGV. This CDR3 is 15 amino acids long. With V trimmed by 5 bases and J by 3 bases, 9 bases remained unmatched. CDR3 DNA sequence: TGTGCCAGCAGCGTTCGAGCGGGAGCCGACTACGAGCAGTACTTC. Amino acids: CASSVRAGADYEQYF.

In this sample, this clonotype turned up a few times. This sequence joins TRBV29-1 and TRBJ2-5; TRBD1 or TRBD2 may be the D gene (6 bases each). With 4 bases removed from V and 4 bases from J, the gap between germline ends came to 10 bases. CDR1 SQVTM and CDR2 ANQGSEA come from the germline V gene. The CDR3 extends over 12 amino acids. This CDR3 is CSVVGGGETQYF. DNA of the CDR3: TGCAGCGTTGTAGGAGGGGGAGAGACCCAGTACTTC.

The table lists this clonotype with a few counts. The chain carries TRBV20-1 and TRBJ2-3, with D unclear. Germline assignment: CDR1 DFQATT and CDR2 SNEGSKA (reference sequence). V was shortened by 3 bases and J by 3 bases, with 7 bases between the two germline ends. The CDR3 extends over 12 amino acids. The CDR3 nucleotides are TGCAGTGCTAGTATGGAAACAGATACGCAGTATTTT. Translating it yields CSASMETDTQYF.

The V gene is TRBV3-1, the J gene TRBJ1-5; D unresolved. The CDR3 extends over 15 amino acids. From germline, CDR1 is LGHDT and CDR2 YNNKEL (reference sequence). V lost 1 base and J lost 0, with 7 bases in between. In nucleotides, the CDR3 is TGTGCCAGCAGCCAAGGTACGGCTAGCAATCAGCCCCAGCATTTT. Its protein product is CASSQGTASNQPQHF.

This clonotype was counted at least ten times. The gene calls are TRBV6-4 and TRBJ2-1; 10 bases are shared with TRBD2. CDR1 is MRHNA and CDR2 is SNTAGT in the germline V gene. The CDR3 runs to 15 residues. Losses at the gene ends were 6 bases for V and 5 bases for J; bases not matched to a gene: 7. CDR3 DNA: TGTGCCAGCAGACAGAGCGGGAGGGCCAACAATGAGCAGTTCTTC. Protein product: CASRQSGRANNEQFF.

This clonotype was seen more than once but under ten times. The CDR3: CASSVGGNNEQFF. The CDR3 DNA sequence: TGTGCCAGCAGCGTAGGGGGGAACAATGAGCAGTTCTTC. The chain has TRBV9 and TRBJ2-1, with D perhaps given as TRBD1 or TRBD2 (5 bases each). V gave up 0 bases and J gave up 5 bases, with 6 bases separating them. Germline V lookup: CDR1 SGDLS, CDR2 YYNGEE. CDR3 length: 13 residues.

On this clonotype itself: With a much larger clone just one base away, this may be a read error. The chain links TRBV11-3 to TRBJ2-2; a possible D gene is TRBD2 (5 bases). The CDR3 is made up of 17 amino acids. Germline values: CDR1 SGHNT, CDR2 YENEEA. With 5 bases removed from V and 1 base from J, the gap between germline ends came to 17 bases. The DNA for the CDR3 is TGTGCCAGCAGCGCGGTGGGAAGGAGCGGGAACACCGGGGAGCTGTTTTTT. It translates to CASSAVGRSGNTGELFF.

This clonotype was recorded at least ten times. This rearrangement joins TRBV6-4 to TRBJ2-1, with 9 bases fitting TRBD2. CDR3 length equals 16 residues. V was pared by 1 base and J by 5 bases, with 6 bases of the junction left unmatched. From germline, CDR1 is MRHNA and CDR2 SNTAGT. CDR3 nucleotides: TGTGCCAGCAGTGACTGGGGTAGCGGGAGCGACAATGAGCAGTTCTTC. Its translation is CASSDWGSGSDNEQFF.

This clonotype was observed at least ten times. This chain uses TRBV12-3 or TRBV12-4 with TRBJ1-1, with a weak D call TRBD1 (5 bases). The V end lost 8 bases, the J end lost 4 bases, and 14 bases lay between the germline ends. The CDR3 runs to 13 residues. Here the CDR3 reads CASERGRGTEAFF. The CDR3 nucleotides are TGTGCCAGCGAAAGGGGAAGGGGCACTGAAGCTTTCTTT.

This chain joins TRBV5-1 and TRBJ2-5, with a weak D call TRBD1 (5 bases). V was pared by 4 bases and J by 2 bases, with 12 bases between. Germline loops: CDR1 SGHRS, CDR2 YFSETQ. The CDR3 totals 14 residues. In DNA form, the CDR3 reads TGCGCCAGCAGCCTGGACAAAGCTCAAGAGACCCAGTACTTC. Translated: CASSLDKAQETQYF.

This clonotype has a handful of counts. The gene calls are TRBV12-3 or TRBV12-4 and TRBJ1-2, with D possibly being TRBD1 (5 bases). The ends were cut back, 6 bases at V and 4 bases at J, with 15 bases in the middle. This CDR3 comprises 14 residues. CDR3 nucleotides: TGTGCCAGCAGCCGGGAGGGGCCAGGCTATGGCTACACCTTC. This gives the protein CASSREGPGYGYTF.

The rearrangement uses TRBV29-1 and TRBJ2-3; 10 bases are shared with TRBD2. The germline gives CDR1 SQVTM, CDR2 ANQGSEA. V was clipped by 4 bases and J by 0 bases; unmatched bases: 7. The length of the CDR3 is 16 residues. CDR3: CSVGSLAGGSTDTQYF. CDR3 DNA sequence: TGCAGCGTTGGGTCCTTAGCGGGAGGCAGCACAGATACGCAGTATTTT.

This clonotype came up a few times. J is TRBJ1-4 and V is TRBV18; D is undetermined. CDR1 KGHSH and CDR2 LQKENI come from the germline V gene. V was shortened by 0 bases and J by 7 bases, with 6 bases between the two germline ends. This CDR3 is built from 13 residues. The CDR3 region is CASSPPVVEKLFF. The CDR3 bases are TGTGCCAGCTCACCACCGGTCGTTGAAAAACTGTTTTTT. Supplemented by reference TRBV18 and TRBJ1-4, the full variable domain reads NAGVMQNPRHLVRRRGQEARLRCSPMKGHSHVYWYRQLPEEGLKFMVYLQKENIIDESGMPKERFSAEFPKEGPSILRIQQVVRGDSAAYFCASSPPVVEKLFFGSGTQLSVL.

This clonotype was seen more than once but under ten times. The chain uses TRBV2 and TRBJ2-1; the match to TRBD2 covers 7 bases. Germline V gene sequence: CDR1 SNHLY, CDR2 FYNNEI. This CDR3 has 16 residues. V lost 6 bases and J lost 8; bases outside the gene matches: 16. This chain's CDR3 is CASSPTLAGATHEQFF. Written as DNA, the CDR3 is TGTGCCAGCAGCCCCACTTTGGCGGGAGCCACACATGAGCAGTTCTTC.

This clonotype occurred many times. The V gene is TRBV5-1, the J gene TRBJ2-1; D is possibly TRBD2 (5 bases). The length of the CDR3 is 13 residues. The germline V gene encodes CDR1 SGHRS and CDR2 YFSETQ. V was trimmed by 7 bases and J by 9 bases, leaving 17 bases between them. The CDR3 reads CASCQVLEGEQFF. In nucleotides, the CDR3 is TGCGCCAGCTGCCAGGTACTAGAAGGTGAGCAGTTCTTC.

This clonotype occurred many times. The V call is TRBV18, the J call TRBJ1-1; D unresolved. CDR3 length equals 14 residues. CDR1 and CDR2 (germline): KGHSH, LQKENI. V lost 3 bases, J lost 1 base, and 9 bases lay in between. CDR3: CASSPRPGNTEAFF. The CDR3 bases are TGTGCCAGCTCACCGCGCCCGGGGAACACTGAAGCTTTCTTT.